There are a few counts of the clone carrying this T cell receptor (beta chain). Antigen: not known. The data stem from a study of T-cell memory formation after mild COVID-19. Study-wide background: Largely, TCR clusters stayed within a single donor.

One entry per CDR3 protein, called by TCRdb with MiXCR from the 5' RACE reads. The data show about 560,000 distinct CDR3 sequences, with roughly 20% seen just once and approximately 8% held by the top ten. V dropped 4 bases and J dropped 8 bases, with 15 bases sitting between them. Germline V gives CDR1 SNHLY, CDR2 FYNNEI. The CDR3 extends over 14 amino acids. Whole-study results and caveats: Clonal second-wave expansions that peaked on day 37 had unconfirmed SARS-CoV-2 specificity. Mostly located in CM and EM were contracting CD4+ clones, with contracting CD8+ clones located in EMRA. From day 15 to 85, contracting clones were balanced between CD4 and CD8, whereas later expanders leaned toward CD4+.

V is TRBV2 and J is TRBJ1-5; D possibly corresponds to TRBD1 (5 bases). This sequence was found in an adult woman who had mild COVID-19 (a few samples of this study predate the infection). Cell type and time point are not known. The sequenced material came from PBMCs or a T cell subset sorted from them (not recorded which). The DNA for the CDR3 is TGTGCCAGCAGTGCGGGGGACCGGCCGGAGCCCCAGCATTTT. As protein: CASSAGDRPEPQHF.